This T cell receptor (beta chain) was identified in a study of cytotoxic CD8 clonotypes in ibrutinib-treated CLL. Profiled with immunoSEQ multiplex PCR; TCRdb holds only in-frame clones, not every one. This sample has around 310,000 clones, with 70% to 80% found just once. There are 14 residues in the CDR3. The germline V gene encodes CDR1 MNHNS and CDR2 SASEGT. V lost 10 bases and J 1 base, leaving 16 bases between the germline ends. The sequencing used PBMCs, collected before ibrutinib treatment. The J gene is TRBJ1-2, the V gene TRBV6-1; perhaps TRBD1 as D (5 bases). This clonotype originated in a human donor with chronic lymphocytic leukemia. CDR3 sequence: CATRGSGFNYGYTF. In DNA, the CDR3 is TGTGCCACAAGGGGTTCAGGGTTTAACTATGGCTACACCTTC.